The entry that follows covers one T cell receptor beta chain sequence. This sample stems from a study of technical replicates of blood from several donors. Germline V gives CDR1 SGHRS, CDR2 YFSETQ. V lost 3 bases, J lost 0 bases, and 6 bases stayed unmatched. The CDR3 extends over 18 amino acids. Method: immunoSEQ multiplex PCR; TCRdb's copy keeps in-frame clones and lacks some. Among under 95,000 clones listed, 85% to 95% were seen once. The specimen sequenced was T cells isolated from PBMCs. The chain uses TRBV5-1 and TRBJ2-5, with TRBD2 matching 15 bases. This clonotype was sampled from a human donor in good health. This CDR3 is CASSSRGLAGGYQETQYF. In DNA, the CDR3 is TGCGCCAGCAGCTCTCGGGGACTAGCGGGGGGTTACCAAGAGACCCAGTACTTC.